One sample yielded the 12 T cell receptor beta chains listed below, sequenced in a study of response to subunit inactivated influenza vaccine. Each CDR3 protein is one row after TCRdb ran MiXCR on the RT-PCR reads. The table has hundreds of thousands of distinct CDR3 sequences, around 11% seen once. This sample also appeared in a second study, on T cells expressing NK-cell markers. That source adds: TCR beta libraries carry UMIs added by 5'RACE template switching.

The source material was PBMCs from blood, sampled on the day of vaccination. The source of these receptors is a man aged 50-59 years who received an inactivated influenza vaccine.

The DNA for the CDR3 is TGTGCCAGCAGCTTTAGTCTAGGAGATGGCTACACCTTC. It translates to CASSFSLGDGYTF. The chain links TRBV5-6 to TRBJ1-2, with D unclear. This CDR3 has 13 amino acids. CDR1 and CDR2 from the germline V gene are SGHDT and YYEEEE. Between the trimmed V and J ends, which lost 2 bases and 6 bases, there was a span of 11 bases.

This clonotype was counted only a few times. For the CDR3, the DNA is TGCGCCAGCAGCCCAGGGGAGGGGCGGACTGGGAAGGATCAGCCCCAGCATTTT. It translates to CASSPGEGRTGKDQPQHF. The chain recombines TRBV4-1 with TRBJ1-5, with a weak D call TRBD1 (6 bases). Trimming took 4 bases from V and 5 from J, leaving 24 bases between them. The CDR3 has 18 residues. Germline CDR1 reads MGHRA; CDR2 reads YSYEKL.

In its sample, this clonotype was seen many times. The V gene is TRBV3-1, the J gene TRBJ2-7; no clear D gene. CDR1 is LGHDT and CDR2 is YNNKEL in the germline V gene (reference sequence). This CDR3 comprises 15 residues. V lost 2 bases and J 0 bases, leaving 11 bases between the germline ends. The CDR3 region is CASSQSQLSSYEQYF. DNA of the CDR3: TGTGCCAGCAGCCAATCCCAGCTGAGCTCCTACGAGCAGTACTTC.

The chain is built from TRBV10-3 and TRBJ2-7; 8 bases align to TRBD2. Germline trimming cut 8 bases from V and 7 bases from J; bases unmatched to any gene: 16. Per the germline V gene, CDR1 is ENHRY and CDR2 is SYGVKD. The CDR3 loop spans 15 amino acids. The CDR3 DNA reads as TGTGCCATCTACCACCGACTAGCGCCTAAAGAGGAGCAGTACTTC. This encodes CAIYHRLAPKEEQYF.

CDR3 region: CATSDPGQGAWEQYF. The CDR3 region has the DNA TGTGCCACCAGTGATCCGGGACAGGGGGCCTGGGAGCAGTACTTC. The gene calls are TRBV24-1 and TRBJ2-7; 12 bases map to TRBD1. This CDR3 comprises 15 residues. The V segment lost 3 bases and the J segment 7 bases; nucleotides outside the gene matches: 6. In germline, CDR1 is KGHDR, CDR2 SFDVKD.

This clonotype was observed many times. The chain recombines TRBV6-2 or TRBV6-3 with TRBJ2-4; 12 nucleotides align to TRBD2. This CDR3 spans 18 amino acids. Germline lookup yields CDR1 MNHEY and CDR2 SVGEGT. V shed 7 bases, J shed 0 bases, and the junction held 10 bases outside the gene matches. In DNA form, the CDR3 reads TGTGCCAGCAATAGATGGACTAGCGGGACCACAGCCAAAAACATTCAGTACTTC. Translating gives CASNRWTSGTTAKNIQYF.

This clonotype came up a few times. The V gene is TRBV10-3, the J gene TRBJ1-5, with TRBD1 matching 8 bases. This CDR3 comprises 13 residues. V lost 6 bases to trimming and J lost 2 bases; unmatched junction nucleotides: 0. The germline CDR1 and CDR2 sequences are ENHRY and SYGVKD. The CDR3: CAIRTGGNQPQHF. As DNA, the CDR3 is TGTGCCATCAGGACAGGGGGCAATCAGCCCCAGCATTTT.

This clonotype showed up just a few times. V usage is TRBV24-1 and J usage is TRBJ2-1; a possible D gene is TRBD2 (5 bases). The CDR3 totals 16 residues. Trimming pared 5 bases from V and 1 base from J, leaving 14 bases between. Looked up from germline, CDR1 is KGHDR and CDR2 is SFDVKD. CDR3 sequence: CATSALTGKSYNEQFF. The CDR3 DNA sequence: TGTGCCACCAGTGCCCTCACCGGGAAGTCCTACAATGAGCAGTTCTTC.

This clonotype was seen a few times. This rearrangement joins TRBV28 to TRBJ2-5; D ambiguous. Germline V CDR1 and CDR2: MDHEN, SYDVKM. V was clipped by 0 bases and J by 1 base, with 6 bases between them. CDR3 size: 14 residues. For the CDR3, the DNA is TGTGCCAGCAGTTTATGGCCCAGCCAAGAGACCCAGTACTTC. This codes for CASSLWPSQETQYF. The full variable domain, with the rest looked up from reference TRBV28 and TRBJ2-5, is DVKVTQSSRYLVKRTGEKVFLECVQDMDHENMFWYRQDPGLGLRLIYFSYDVKMKEKGDIPEGYSVSREKKERFSLILESASTNQTSMYLCASSLWPSQETQYFGPGTRLLVL.

The gene calls are TRBV29-1 and TRBJ2-1; D remains ambiguous. Trimming left V 4 bases short and J 4 bases short, with 11 bases between. This CDR3 has 13 residues. Germline CDR1 SQVTM, CDR2 ANQGSEA. CDR3 residues: CSVGQSLYNEQFF. The CDR3 DNA follows: TGCAGCGTTGGACAAAGTTTGTACAATGAGCAGTTCTTC.

This chain connects TRBV20-1 to TRBJ2-5, with D possibly matching TRBD1 (6 bases). Germline V gene lookup returns CDR1 DFQATT and CDR2 SNEGSKA (reference sequence). V shed 5 bases and J shed 5 bases, with 12 bases lying between them. The CDR3 runs to 12 residues. The CDR3 DNA is TGCAGTGCTCTACAGGGATGGGAGACCCAGTACTTC. Encoded protein: CSALQGWETQYF.

This clonotype was counted ten times or more. The CDR3 DNA follows: TGCAGTGCTAGAGGGGGACAGGTTACCTCCTATAATTCACCCCTCCACTTT. Amino acid sequence: CSARGGQVTSYNSPLHF. The chain couples TRBV20-1 to TRBJ1-6; 8 bases align to TRBD1. The germline gives CDR1 DFQATT, CDR2 SNEGSKA (reference sequence). Losses at the gene ends were 1 base for V and 0 bases for J; bases not matched to a gene: 5. CDR3 length equals 17 residues.